This paragraph covers one T cell receptor beta chain sequence. This sample stems from a study of blood T cell repertoires in COVID-19. Study-level background: Samples taken during acute and convalescent COVID-19 were collected in the United States, Italy and Spain. Sample material is recorded as cDNA or gDNA derived from T cells, B-cell-depleted T cells, or PBMCs.

Under the authors' procedure: Nucleated cell counts were estimated from reference gene primer amplification. Only in-frame clones appear in the TCRdb table, and some are missing; sequencing was by immunoSEQ multiplex PCR. D and trimming were read from the DNA, whereas the V and J calls and clone size are those reported in that table. The sample contains 140,000 to 150,000 clones, over 75% of which appear only once. The germline V and J ends were trimmed by 0 bases and 5 bases, with 8 bases remaining between them. Looked up from germline, CDR1 is SGHRS and CDR2 is YFSETQ. The CDR3 totals 14 residues. One Seattle source followed patients from active infection through their disease course.

This TCR derives from a woman aged 60-75 years with COVID-19, enrolled during active disease. This rearrangement joins TRBV5-1 to TRBJ1-4; D call uncertain. The specimen sequenced was peripheral blood. The CDR3 spells CASSLGAGNEKLFF. The CDR3 nucleotides are TGCGCCAGCAGCTTGGGGGCGGGAAATGAAAAACTGTTTTTT.